This T cell receptor (beta chain) was retrieved from a study of cytomegalovirus exposure and HLA in healthy donors. With 60 Vbeta and 13 Jbeta primers, the PCR was carried out. Measured with immunoSEQ multiplex PCR; TCRdb has only the in-frame clones, and not every one. The data contain more than 150,000 clones, more than 75% of them singletons. The source is a woman in her 50s in good health and CMV-seropositive. Sequencing used PBMCs.

CDR3 nucleotides: TGTGCCAGCACCGCCATGGGCACTGGGTCCTACGAGCAGTACTTC. Its protein product is CASTAMGTGSYEQYF. J is TRBJ2-7 and V is TRBV7-9; D gene unclear. Germline lookup yields CDR1 SEHNR and CDR2 FQNEAQ (reference sequence). The CDR3 length is 15 residues. Deletions cut 7 bases from V and 1 base from J, with 17 bases between.